This T cell receptor (beta chain) was recorded in a study of OX40 agonist ivuxolimab in advanced cancers. Study-level results: CD8+ T cells showed, on average, more clonal expansion than CD4+ cells.

Points on this clone: What it binds is unknown.

Germline V gene lookup returns CDR1 SGHTA and CDR2 FQGTGA. The V and J ends lost 3 bases and 0 bases respectively, with 9 bases between them. The CDR3 spans 15 residues. Assay used: immunoSEQ multiplex PCR; TCRdb lists only in-frame clones, some missing. The top ten clones hold approximately 12% of a sample with around 54,000 clones, roughly 92% of them seen once. The source material was CD4+ or CD8+ T cells sorted from blood, sampled in a trial of the OX40 agonist ivuxolimab. V usage is TRBV7-3 and J usage is TRBJ2-1; possible D gene TRBD2, 5 bases. This TCR came from an adult with an advanced solid tumor such as melanoma, head and neck, liver or kidney cancer. The CDR3 reads CASSFSGYSYNEQFF. The CDR3 DNA follows: TGTGCCAGCAGCTTCAGCGGATACTCCTACAATGAGCAGTTCTTC.